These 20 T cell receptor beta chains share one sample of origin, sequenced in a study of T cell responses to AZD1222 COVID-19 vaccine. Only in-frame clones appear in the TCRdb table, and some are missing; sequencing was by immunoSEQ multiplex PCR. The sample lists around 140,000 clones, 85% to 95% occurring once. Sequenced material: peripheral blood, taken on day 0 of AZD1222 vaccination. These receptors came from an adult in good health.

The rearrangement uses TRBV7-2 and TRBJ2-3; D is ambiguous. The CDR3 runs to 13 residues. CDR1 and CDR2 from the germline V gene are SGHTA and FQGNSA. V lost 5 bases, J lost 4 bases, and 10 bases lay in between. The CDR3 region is CASSDHLPDTQYF. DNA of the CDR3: TGTGCCAGCAGCGACCACCTGCCAGATACGCAGTATTTT.

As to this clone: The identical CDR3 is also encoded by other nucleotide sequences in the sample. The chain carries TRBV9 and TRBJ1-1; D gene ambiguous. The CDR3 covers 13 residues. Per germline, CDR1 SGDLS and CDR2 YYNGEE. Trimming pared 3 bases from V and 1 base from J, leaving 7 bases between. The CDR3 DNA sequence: TGTGCCAGCAGCGGAGGGAGGAACACTGAAGCTTTCTTT. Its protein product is CASSGGRNTEAFF.

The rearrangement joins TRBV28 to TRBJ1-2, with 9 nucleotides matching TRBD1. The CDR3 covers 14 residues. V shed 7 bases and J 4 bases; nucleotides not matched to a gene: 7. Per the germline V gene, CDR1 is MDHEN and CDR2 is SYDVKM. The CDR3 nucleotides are TGTGCCAGCACCGGACAGGGGCTCGGCTATGGCTACACCTTC. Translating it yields CASTGQGLGYGYTF.

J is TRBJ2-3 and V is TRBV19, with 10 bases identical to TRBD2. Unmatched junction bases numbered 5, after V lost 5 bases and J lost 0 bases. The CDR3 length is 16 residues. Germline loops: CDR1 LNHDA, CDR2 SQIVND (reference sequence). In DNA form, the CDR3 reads TGTGCCAGTAGTTCGACTAGCGGGCCCAGCACAGATACGCAGTATTTT. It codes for CASSSTSGPSTDTQYF.

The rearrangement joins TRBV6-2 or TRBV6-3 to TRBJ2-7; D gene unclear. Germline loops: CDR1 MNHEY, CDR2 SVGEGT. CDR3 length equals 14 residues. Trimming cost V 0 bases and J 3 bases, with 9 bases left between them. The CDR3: CASSYSIRIYEQYF. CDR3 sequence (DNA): TGTGCCAGCAGTTACTCGATTAGGATCTACGAGCAGTACTTC.

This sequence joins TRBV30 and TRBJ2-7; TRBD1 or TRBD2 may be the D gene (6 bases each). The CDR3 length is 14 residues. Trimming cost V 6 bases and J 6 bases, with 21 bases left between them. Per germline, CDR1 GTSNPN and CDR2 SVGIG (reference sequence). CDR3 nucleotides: TGTGCCTGTGGAGACCGGGGGCGCCCGGGCGAGCAGTACTTC. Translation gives CACGDRGRPGEQYF.

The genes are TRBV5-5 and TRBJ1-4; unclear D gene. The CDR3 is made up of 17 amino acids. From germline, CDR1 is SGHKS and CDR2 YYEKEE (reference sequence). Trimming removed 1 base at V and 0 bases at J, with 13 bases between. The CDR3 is CASSLTPEFATNEKLFF. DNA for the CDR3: TGTGCCAGCAGCTTGACACCGGAATTTGCAACTAATGAAAAACTGTTTTTT.

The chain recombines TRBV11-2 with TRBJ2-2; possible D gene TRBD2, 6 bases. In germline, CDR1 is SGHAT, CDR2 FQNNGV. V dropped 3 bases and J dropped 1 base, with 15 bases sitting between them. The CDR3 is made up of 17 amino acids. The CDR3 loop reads CASSFKSSGLNTGELFF. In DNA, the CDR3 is TGTGCCAGCAGCTTCAAATCCAGCGGGTTGAACACCGGGGAGCTGTTTTTT. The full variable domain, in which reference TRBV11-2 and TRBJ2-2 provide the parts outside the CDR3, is EAGVAQSPRYKIIEKRQSVAFWCNPISGHATLYWYQQILGQGPKLLIQFQNNGVVDDSQLPKDRFSAERLKGVDSTLKIQPAKLEDSAVYLCASSFKSSGLNTGELFFGEGSRLTVL.

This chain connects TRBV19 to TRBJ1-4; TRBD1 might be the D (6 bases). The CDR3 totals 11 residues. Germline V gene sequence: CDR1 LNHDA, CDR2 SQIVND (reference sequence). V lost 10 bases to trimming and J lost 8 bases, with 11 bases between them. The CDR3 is CATRRGEKLFF. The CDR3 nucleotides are TGTGCCACTCGAAGGGGGGAAAAACTGTTTTTT. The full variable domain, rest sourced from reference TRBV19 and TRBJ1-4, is DGGITQSPKYLFRKEGQNVTLSCEQNLNHDAMYWYRQDPGQGLRLIYYSQIVNDFQKGDIAEGYSVSREKKESFPLTVTSAQKNPTAFYLCATRRGEKLFFGSGTQLSVL.

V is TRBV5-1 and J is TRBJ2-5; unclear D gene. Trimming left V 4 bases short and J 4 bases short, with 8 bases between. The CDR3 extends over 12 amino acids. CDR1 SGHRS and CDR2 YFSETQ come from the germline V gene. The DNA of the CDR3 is TGCGCCAGCAGCCTGTCCTCAGAGACCCAGTACTTC. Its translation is CASSLSSETQYF.

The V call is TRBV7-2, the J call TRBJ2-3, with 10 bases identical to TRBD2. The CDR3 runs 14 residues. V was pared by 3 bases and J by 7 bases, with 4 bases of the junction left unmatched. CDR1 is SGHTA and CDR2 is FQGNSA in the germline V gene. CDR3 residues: CASSFGLAENTQYF. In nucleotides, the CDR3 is TGTGCCAGCAGCTTTGGACTAGCGGAGAATACGCAGTATTTT.

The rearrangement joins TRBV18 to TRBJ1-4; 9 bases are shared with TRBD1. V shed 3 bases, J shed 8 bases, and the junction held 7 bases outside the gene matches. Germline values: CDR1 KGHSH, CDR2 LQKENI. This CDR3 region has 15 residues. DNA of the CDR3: TGTGCCAGCTCACCCCGTGGGACAGGGCAGGAAAAACTGTTTTTT. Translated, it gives CASSPRGTGQEKLFF.

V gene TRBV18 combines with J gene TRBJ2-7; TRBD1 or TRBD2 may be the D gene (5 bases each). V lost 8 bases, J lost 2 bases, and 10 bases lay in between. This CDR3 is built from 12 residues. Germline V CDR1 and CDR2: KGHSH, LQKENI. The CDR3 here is CASRRDPYEQYF. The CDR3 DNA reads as TGTGCCAGCCGCAGGGACCCCTACGAGCAGTACTTC.

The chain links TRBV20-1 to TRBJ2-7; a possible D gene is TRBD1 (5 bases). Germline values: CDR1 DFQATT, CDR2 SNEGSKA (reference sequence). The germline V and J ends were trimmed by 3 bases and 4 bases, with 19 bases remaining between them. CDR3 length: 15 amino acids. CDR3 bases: TGCAGTGCTAGTCCGTCAGGGTTAAACGGGTACGAGCAGTACTTC. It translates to CSASPSGLNGYEQYF.

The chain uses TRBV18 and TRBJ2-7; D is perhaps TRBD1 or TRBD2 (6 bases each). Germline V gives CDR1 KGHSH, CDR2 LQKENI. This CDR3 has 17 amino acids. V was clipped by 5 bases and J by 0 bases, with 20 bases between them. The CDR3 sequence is CASSKFGGGGSSYEQYF. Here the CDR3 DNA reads TGTGCCAGCTCAAAATTCGGAGGAGGGGGAAGCTCCTACGAGCAGTACTTC.

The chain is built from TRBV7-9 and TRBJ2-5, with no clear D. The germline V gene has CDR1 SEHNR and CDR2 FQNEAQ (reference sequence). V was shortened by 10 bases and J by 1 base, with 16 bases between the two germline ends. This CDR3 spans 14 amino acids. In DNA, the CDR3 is TGTGCCACCGGGCCCCCAAAGGCCCAAGAGACCCAGTACTTC. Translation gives CATGPPKAQETQYF.

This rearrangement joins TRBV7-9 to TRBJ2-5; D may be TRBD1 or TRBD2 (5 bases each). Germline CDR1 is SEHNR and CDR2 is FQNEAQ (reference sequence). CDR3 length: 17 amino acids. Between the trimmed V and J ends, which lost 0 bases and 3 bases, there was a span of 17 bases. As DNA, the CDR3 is TGTGCCAGCAGCTTAGCGCGAGGGGTAGAGGGGAAAGAGACCCAGTACTTC. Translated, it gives CASSLARGVEGKETQYF.

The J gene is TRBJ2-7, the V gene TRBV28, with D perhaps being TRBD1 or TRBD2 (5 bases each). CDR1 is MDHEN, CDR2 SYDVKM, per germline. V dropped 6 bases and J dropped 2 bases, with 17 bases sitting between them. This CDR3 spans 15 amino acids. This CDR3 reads CASSGSGRRAYEQYF. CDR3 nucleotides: TGTGCCAGCAGCGGATCGGGACGGAGAGCCTACGAGCAGTACTTC.

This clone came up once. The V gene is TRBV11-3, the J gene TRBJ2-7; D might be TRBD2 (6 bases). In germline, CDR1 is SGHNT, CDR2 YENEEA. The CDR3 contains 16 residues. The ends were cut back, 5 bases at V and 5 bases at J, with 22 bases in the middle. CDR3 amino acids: CASSMEGIRPLHEQYF. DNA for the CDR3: TGTGCCAGCAGCATGGAGGGTATCCGTCCCCTCCACGAGCAGTACTTC.

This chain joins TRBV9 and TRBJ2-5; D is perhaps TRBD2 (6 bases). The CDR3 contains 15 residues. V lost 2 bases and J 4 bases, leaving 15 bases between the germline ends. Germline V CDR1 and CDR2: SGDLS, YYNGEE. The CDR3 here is CASSVWTTPGETQYF. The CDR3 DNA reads TGTGCCAGCAGCGTGTGGACTACCCCAGGAGAGACCCAGTACTTC.